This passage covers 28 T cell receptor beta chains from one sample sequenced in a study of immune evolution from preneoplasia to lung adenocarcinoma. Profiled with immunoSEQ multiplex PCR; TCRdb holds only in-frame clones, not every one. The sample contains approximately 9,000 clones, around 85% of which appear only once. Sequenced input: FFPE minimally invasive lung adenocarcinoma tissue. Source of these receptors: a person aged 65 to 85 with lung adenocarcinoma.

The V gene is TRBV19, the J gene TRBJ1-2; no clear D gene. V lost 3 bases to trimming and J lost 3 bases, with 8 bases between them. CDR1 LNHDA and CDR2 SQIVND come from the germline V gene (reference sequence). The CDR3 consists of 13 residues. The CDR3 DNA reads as TGTGCCAGTAGTATTCTTGGGTACTATGGCTACACCTTC. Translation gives CASSILGYYGYTF.

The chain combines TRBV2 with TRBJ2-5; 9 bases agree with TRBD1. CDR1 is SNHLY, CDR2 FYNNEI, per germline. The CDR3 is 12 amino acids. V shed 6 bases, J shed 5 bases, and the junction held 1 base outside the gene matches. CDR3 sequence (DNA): TGTGCCAGCAGAGGGACAGGGGAGACCCAGTACTTC. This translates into CASRGTGETQYF. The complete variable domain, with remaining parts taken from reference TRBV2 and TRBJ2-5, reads EPEVTQTPSHQVTQMGQEVILRCVPISNHLYFYWYRQILGQKVEFLVSFYNNEISEKSEIFDDQFSVERPDGSNFTLKIRSTKLEDSAMYFCASRGTGETQYFGPGTRLLVL.

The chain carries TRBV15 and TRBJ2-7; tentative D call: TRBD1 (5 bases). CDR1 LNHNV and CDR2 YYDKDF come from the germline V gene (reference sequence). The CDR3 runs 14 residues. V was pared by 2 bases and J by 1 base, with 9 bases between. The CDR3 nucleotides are TGTGCCACCAGCAGAAGTAGGGGATCCTACGAGCAGTACTTC. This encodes CATSRSRGSYEQYF.

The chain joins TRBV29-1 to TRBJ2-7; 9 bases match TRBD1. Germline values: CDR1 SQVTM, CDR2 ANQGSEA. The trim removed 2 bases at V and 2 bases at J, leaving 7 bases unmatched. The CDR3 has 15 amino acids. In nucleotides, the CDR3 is TGCAGCGTTGAAAAACCGGGACAGGGCACCTACGAGCAGTACTTC. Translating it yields CSVEKPGQGTYEQYF.

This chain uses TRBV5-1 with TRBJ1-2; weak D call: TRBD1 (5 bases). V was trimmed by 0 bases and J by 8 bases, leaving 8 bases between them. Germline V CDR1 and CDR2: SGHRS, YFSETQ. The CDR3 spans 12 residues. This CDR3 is CASSLEGDGYTF. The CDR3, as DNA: TGCGCCAGCAGCTTGGAAGGGGACGGCTACACCTTC.

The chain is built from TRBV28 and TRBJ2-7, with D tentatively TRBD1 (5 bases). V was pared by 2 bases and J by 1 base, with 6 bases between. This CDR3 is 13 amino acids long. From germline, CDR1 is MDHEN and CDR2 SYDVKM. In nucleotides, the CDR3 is TGTGCCAGCAGTTTACAGGGATCCTACGAGCAGTACTTC. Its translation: CASSLQGSYEQYF.

CDR3 sequence reads: CASSLGISRETQYF. The DNA of the CDR3 is TGTGCCAGCAGCTTAGGTATTAGCCGAGAGACCCAGTACTTC. The genes are TRBV7-2 and TRBJ2-5, with D unclear. Trimming took 1 base from V and 4 from J, leaving 10 bases between them. Germline-derived CDR1 and CDR2 are SGHTA and FQGNSA. The length of the CDR3 is 14 residues.

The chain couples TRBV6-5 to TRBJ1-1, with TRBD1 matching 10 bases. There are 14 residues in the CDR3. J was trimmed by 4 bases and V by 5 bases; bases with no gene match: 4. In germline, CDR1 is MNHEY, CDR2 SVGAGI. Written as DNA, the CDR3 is TGTGCCAGCAGTCGGAGGACAGGGGGCACTGAAGCTTTCTTT. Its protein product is CASSRRTGGTEAFF.

The CDR3 protein is CASSEWDRGYEQYF. In DNA form, the CDR3 reads TGTGCCAGCAGTGAATGGGACAGGGGGTACGAGCAGTACTTC. The chain has TRBV6-1 and TRBJ2-7; 11 bases are a match to TRBD1. Germline V gives CDR1 MNHNS, CDR2 SASEGT. The V segment lost 2 bases and the J segment 4 bases; nucleotides outside the gene matches: 1. CDR3 size: 14 residues.

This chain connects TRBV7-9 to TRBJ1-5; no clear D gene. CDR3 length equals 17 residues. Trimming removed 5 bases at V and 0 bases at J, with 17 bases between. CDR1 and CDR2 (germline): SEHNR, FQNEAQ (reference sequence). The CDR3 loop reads CASSTDVGGYSNQPQHF. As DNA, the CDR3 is TGTGCCAGCAGCACCGACGTAGGCGGTTATAGCAATCAGCCCCAGCATTTT.

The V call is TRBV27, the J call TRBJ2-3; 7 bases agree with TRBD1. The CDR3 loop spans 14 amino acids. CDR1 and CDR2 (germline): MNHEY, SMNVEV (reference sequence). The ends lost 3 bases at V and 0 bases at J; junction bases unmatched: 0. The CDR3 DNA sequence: TGTGCCAGCAGTTTGACAGGGAGCACAGATACGCAGTATTTT. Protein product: CASSLTGSTDTQYF.

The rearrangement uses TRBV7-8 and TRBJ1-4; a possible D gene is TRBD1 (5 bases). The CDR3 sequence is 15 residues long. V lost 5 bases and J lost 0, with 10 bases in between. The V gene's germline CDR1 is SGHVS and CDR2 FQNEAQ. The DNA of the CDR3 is TGTGCCAGCAGCCACAGGCGAGCAACTAATGAAAAACTGTTTTTT. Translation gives CASSHRRATNEKLFF.

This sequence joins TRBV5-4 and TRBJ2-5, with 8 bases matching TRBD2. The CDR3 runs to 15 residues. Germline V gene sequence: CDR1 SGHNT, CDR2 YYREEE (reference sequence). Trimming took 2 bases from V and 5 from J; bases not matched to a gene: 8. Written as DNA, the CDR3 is TGTGCCAGCAGCTTCCATAGCGGGGACGGGGAGACCCAGTACTTC. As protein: CASSFHSGDGETQYF.

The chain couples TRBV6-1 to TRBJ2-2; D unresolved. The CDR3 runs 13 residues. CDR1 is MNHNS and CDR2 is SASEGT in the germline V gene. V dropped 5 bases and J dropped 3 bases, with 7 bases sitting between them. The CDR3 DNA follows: TGTGCCAGCAGTTCAATTGACACCGGGGAGCTGTTTTTT. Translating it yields CASSSIDTGELFF.

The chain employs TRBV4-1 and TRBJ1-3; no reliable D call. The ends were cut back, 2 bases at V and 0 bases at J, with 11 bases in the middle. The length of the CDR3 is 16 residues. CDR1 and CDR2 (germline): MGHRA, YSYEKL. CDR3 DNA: TGCGCCAGCAGCCAAACCTGGGGAAGCTCTGGAAACACCATATATTTT. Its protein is CASSQTWGSSGNTIYF.

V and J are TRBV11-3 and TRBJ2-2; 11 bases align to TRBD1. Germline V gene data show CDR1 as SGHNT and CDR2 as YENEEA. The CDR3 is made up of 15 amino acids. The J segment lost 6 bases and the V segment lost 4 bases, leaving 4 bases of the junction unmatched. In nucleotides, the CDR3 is TGTGCCAGCAGCTCTGGACAGGGGGCTGCCGGGGAGCTGTTTTTT. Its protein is CASSSGQGAAGELFF.

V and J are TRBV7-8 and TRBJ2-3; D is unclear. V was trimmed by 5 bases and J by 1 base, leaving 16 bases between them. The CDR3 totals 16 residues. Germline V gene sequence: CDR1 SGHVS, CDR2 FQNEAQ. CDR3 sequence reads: CASSIDLRNRTDTQYF. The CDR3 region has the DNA TGTGCCAGCAGCATAGACCTCAGGAATCGCACAGATACGCAGTATTTT.

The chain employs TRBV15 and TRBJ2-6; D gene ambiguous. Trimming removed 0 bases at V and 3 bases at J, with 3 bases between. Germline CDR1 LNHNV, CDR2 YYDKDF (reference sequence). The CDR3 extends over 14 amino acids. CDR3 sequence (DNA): TGTGCCACCAGCAGAGATCTTGGGGCCAACGTCCTGACTTTC. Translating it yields CATSRDLGANVLTF.

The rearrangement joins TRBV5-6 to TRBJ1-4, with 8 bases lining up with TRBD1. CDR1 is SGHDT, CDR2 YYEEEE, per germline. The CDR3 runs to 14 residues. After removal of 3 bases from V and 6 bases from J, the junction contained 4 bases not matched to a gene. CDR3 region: CASSWGQDDEKLFF. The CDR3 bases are TGTGCCAGCAGCTGGGGACAGGACGATGAAAAACTGTTTTTT.

CDR3 nucleotides: TGTGCCAGCAGTGCGACAGGGGGAAACAATCAGCCCCAGCATTTT. It yields the protein CASSATGGNNQPQHF. The chain carries TRBV2 and TRBJ1-5, with 9 bases matching TRBD1. The V and J ends lost 4 bases and 3 bases, in that order; junction bases with no gene match: 4. CDR3 length: 15 residues. Germline V gives CDR1 SNHLY, CDR2 FYNNEI.

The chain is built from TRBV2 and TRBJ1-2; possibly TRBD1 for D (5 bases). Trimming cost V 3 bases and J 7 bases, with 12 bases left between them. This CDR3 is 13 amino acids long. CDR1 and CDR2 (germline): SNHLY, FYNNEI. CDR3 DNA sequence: TGTGCCAGCAGTGATCACAGGCAGGGTGGCTACACCTTC. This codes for CASSDHRQGGYTF.

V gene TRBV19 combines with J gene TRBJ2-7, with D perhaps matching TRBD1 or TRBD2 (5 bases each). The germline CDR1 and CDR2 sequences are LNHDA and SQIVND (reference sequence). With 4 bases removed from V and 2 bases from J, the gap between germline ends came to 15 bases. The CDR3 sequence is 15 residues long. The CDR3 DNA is TGTGCCAGTAGTAAGGGACGGATTACAACCTACGAGCAGTACTTC. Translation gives CASSKGRITTYEQYF.

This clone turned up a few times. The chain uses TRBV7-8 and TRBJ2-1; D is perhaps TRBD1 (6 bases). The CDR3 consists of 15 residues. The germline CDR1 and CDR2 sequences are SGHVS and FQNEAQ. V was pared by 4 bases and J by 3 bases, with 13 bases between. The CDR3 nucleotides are TGTGCCAGCAGCTCATACAGGGTGATCTACAATGAGCAGTTCTTC. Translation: CASSSYRVIYNEQFF.

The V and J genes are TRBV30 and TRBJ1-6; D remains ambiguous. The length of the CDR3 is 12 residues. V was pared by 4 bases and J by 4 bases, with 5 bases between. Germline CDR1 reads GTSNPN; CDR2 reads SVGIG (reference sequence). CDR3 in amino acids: CAWKVYNSPLHF. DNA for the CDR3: TGTGCCTGGAAGGTGTATAATTCACCCCTCCACTTT.

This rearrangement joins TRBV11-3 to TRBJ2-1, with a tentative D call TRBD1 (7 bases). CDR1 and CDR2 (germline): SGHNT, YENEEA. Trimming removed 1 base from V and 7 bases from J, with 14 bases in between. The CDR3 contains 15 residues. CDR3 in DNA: TGTGCCAGCAGCTTAGTACCAGGGGGGCCGAATGAGCAGTTCTTC. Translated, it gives CASSLVPGGPNEQFF.

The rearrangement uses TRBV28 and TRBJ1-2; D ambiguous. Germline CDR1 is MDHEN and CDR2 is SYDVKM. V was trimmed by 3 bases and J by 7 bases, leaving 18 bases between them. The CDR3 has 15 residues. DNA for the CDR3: TGTGCCAGCAGTTTCATCATCCTGTCGACGGGTGGCTACACCTTC. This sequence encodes CASSFIILSTGGYTF.

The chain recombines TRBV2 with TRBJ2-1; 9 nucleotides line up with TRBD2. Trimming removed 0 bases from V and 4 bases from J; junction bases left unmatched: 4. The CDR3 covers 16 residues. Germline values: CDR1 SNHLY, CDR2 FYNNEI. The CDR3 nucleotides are TGTGCCAGCAGTGAAGCTCAAGCGGGGGGATACAATGAGCAGTTCTTC. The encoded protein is CASSEAQAGGYNEQFF.

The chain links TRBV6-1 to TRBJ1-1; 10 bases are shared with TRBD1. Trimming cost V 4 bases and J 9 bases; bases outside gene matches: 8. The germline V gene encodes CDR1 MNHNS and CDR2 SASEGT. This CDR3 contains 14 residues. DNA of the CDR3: TGTGCCAGCAGTGCAAGGACAGGGGGTTTCCAAGCTTTCTTT. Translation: CASSARTGGFQAFF.